These T cell receptor beta chains were read from a single sample in a study of control samples from healthy donors and cancer patients. Clones were sequenced by immunoSEQ multiplex PCR, and TCRdb holds only the in-frame ones, with some missing. The table records some 140,000 clones, 88% of them present only once. The material sequenced was blood. These receptor sequences come from a woman aged 30 to 39 in good health. CDR3s include the opening cysteine and the closing phenylalanine or tryptophan. Each record gives: V gene, clone size, D gene, J gene, CDR3 protein, CDR3 DNA. The D gene is left open where the match is weak. For some rows the clone size is stated as once, few or many, or as a class when expanded; others skip it.

v_call: TRBV19; clone_size: NA; d_call: NA; j_call: TRBJ2-4; cdr3_aa: CATPSNIKNIQYF; cdr3_nt: TGTGCCACCCCCAGCAATATCAAAAACATTCAGTACTTC
v_call: TRBV25-1; clone_size: NA; d_call: TRBD2; j_call: TRBJ2-7; cdr3_aa: CASSETLAGKYEQYF; cdr3_nt: TGTGCCAGCAGTGAAACTCTAGCGGGAAAGTACGAGCAGTACTTC
v_call: TRBV5-5; clone_size: NA; d_call: NA; j_call: TRBJ1-2; cdr3_aa: CASTLRALATLYGYTF; cdr3_nt: TGTGCCAGCACCCTTCGGGCTCTCGCAACCCTCTATGGCTACACCTTC
v_call: TRBV7-2; clone_size: NA; d_call: NA; j_call: TRBJ1-3; cdr3_aa: CASSLQYSGNTIYF; cdr3_nt: TGTGCCAGCAGCTTACAATACTCTGGAAACACCATATATTTT
v_call: TRBV15; clone_size: NA; d_call: NA; j_call: TRBJ2-3; cdr3_aa: CATSRDLRELLTDTQYF; cdr3_nt: TGTGCCACCAGCAGAGATCTCCGGGAGCTCCTCACAGATACGCAGTATTTT
v_call: TRBV13; clone_size: NA; d_call: NA; j_call: TRBJ1-4; cdr3_aa: CASSLGGNEKLFF; cdr3_nt: TGTGCCAGCAGCTTAGGTGGGAATGAAAAACTGTTTTTT
v_call: TRBV7-5; clone_size: NA; d_call: NA; j_call: TRBJ1-6; cdr3_aa: CVRSLEREGASPLHF; cdr3_nt: TGTGTCAGAAGCTTAGAGAGGGAAGGGGCTTCACCCCTCCACTTT
v_call: TRBV7-9; clone_size: NA; d_call: NA; j_call: TRBJ1-1; cdr3_aa: CASSSRGDTEAFF; cdr3_nt: TGTGCCAGCAGCTCCCGTGGGGACACTGAAGCTTTCTTT
v_call: TRBV2; clone_size: NA; d_call: TRBD1; j_call: TRBJ2-7; cdr3_aa: CASSAGQAPYEQYF; cdr3_nt: TGTGCCAGCAGTGCGGGACAGGCCCCCTACGAGCAGTACTTC
v_call: TRBV30; clone_size: NA; d_call: TRBD1; j_call: TRBJ1-4; cdr3_aa: CAWSQQGATNEKLFF; cdr3_nt: TGTGCCTGGAGTCAACAGGGGGCGACTAATGAAAAACTGTTTTTT
v_call: TRBV11-3; clone_size: NA; d_call: TRBD1; j_call: TRBJ2-1; cdr3_aa: CASSRRDRVISEQFF; cdr3_nt: TGTGCCAGCAGCCGACGCGACAGGGTCATTAGTGAGCAGTTCTTC
v_call: TRBV19; clone_size: once; d_call: NA; j_call: TRBJ2-5; cdr3_aa: CASSIEGRLAETQYF; cdr3_nt: TGTGCCAGTAGTATTGAGGGTCGGCTAGCAGAGACCCAGTACTTC
v_call: TRBV9; clone_size: NA; d_call: NA; j_call: TRBJ1-1; cdr3_aa: CASSVDSDTEAFF; cdr3_nt: TGTGCCAGCAGCGTAGACTCGGACACTGAAGCTTTCTTT
v_call: TRBV28; clone_size: NA; d_call: TRBD1; j_call: TRBJ2-4; cdr3_aa: CASSLGGQSGIQYF; cdr3_nt: TGTGCCAGCAGTTTAGGGGGACAGAGCGGCATTCAGTACTTC